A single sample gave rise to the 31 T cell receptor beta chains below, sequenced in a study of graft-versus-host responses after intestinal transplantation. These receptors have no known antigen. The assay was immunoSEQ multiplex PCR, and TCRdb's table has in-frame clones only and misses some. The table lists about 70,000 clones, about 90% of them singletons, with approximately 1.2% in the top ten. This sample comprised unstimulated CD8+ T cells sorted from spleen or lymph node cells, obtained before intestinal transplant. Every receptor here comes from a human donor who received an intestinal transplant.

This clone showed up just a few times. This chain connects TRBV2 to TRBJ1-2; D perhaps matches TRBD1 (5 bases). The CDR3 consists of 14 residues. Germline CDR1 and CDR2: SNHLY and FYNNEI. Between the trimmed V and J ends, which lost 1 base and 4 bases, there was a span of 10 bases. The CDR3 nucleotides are TGTGCCAGCAGTGAAGGAGACAGTATCTATGGCTACACCTTC. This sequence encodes CASSEGDSIYGYTF.

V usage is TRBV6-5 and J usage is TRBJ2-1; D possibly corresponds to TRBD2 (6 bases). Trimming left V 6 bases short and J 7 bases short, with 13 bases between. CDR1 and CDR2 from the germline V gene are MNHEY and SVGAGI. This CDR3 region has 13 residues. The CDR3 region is CASSQGLLNEQFF. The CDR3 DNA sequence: TGTGCCAGCAGCCAGGGACTTTTAAATGAGCAGTTCTTC.

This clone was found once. The CDR3 bases are TGCAGTGCCCCAGGGCCCGGGGAGCTGTTTTTT. Its protein is CSAPGPGELFF. The chain couples TRBV20-1 to TRBJ2-2; possibly TRBD1 for D (5 bases). Per germline, CDR1 DFQATT and CDR2 SNEGSKA (reference sequence). This CDR3 is built from 11 residues. V lost 6 bases and J 6 bases, leaving 8 bases between the germline ends.

The CDR3 loop is CASSLAHGQPNTEAFF. CDR3 coding DNA: TGCGCCAGCAGCTTGGCCCACGGACAGCCGAACACTGAAGCTTTCTTT. The rearrangement links TRBV5-1 to TRBJ1-1, with D possibly being TRBD1 (6 bases). The CDR3 consists of 16 residues. Germline CDR1 reads SGHRS; CDR2 reads YFSETQ. Deletions cut 0 bases from V and 1 base from J, with 13 bases between.

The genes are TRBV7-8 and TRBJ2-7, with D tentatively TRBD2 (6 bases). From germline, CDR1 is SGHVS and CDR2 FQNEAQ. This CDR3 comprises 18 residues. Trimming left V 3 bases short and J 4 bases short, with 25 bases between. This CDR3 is CASSFILLGQGGLYEQYF. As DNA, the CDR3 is TGTGCCAGCAGCTTTATTCTTTTAGGTCAGGGAGGTTTGTACGAGCAGTACTTC.

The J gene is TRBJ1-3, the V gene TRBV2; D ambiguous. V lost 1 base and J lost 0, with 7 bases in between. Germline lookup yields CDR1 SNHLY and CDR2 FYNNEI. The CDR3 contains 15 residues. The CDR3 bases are TGTGCCAGCAGTGAAGATGCCGGCTCTGGAAACACCATATATTTT. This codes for CASSEDAGSGNTIYF. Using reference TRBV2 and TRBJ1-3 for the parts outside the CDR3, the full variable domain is EPEVTQTPSHQVTQMGQEVILRCVPISNHLYFYWYRQILGQKVEFLVSFYNNEISEKSEIFDDQFSVERPDGSNFTLKIRSTKLEDSAMYFCASSEDAGSGNTIYFGEGSWLTVV.

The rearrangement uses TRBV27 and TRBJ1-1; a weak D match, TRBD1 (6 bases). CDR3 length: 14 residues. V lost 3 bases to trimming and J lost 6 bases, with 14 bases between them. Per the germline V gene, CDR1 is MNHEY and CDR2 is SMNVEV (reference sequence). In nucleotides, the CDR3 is TGTGCCAGCAGTTTTGGCAGGGGTAGGCCTGAAGCTTTCTTT. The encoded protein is CASSFGRGRPEAFF.

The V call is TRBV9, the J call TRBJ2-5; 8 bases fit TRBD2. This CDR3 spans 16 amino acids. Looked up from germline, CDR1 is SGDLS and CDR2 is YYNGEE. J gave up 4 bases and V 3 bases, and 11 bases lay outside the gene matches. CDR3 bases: TGTGCCAGCAGCGCGCCAGCGGGGGCTCTTTCAGAGACCCAGTACTTC. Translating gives CASSAPAGALSETQYF.

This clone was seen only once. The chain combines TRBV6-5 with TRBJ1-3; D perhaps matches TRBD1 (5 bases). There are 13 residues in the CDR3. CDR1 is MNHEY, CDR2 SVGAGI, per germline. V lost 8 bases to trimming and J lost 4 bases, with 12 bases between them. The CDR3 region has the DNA TGTGCCAGCTGGGCAGGGTGGGGAAACACCATATATTTT. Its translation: CASWAGWGNTIYF.

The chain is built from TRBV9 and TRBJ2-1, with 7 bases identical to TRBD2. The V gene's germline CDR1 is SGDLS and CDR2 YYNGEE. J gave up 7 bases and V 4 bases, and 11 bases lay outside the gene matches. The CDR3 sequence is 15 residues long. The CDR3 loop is CASSTGGTLGNEQFF. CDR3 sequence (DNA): TGTGCCAGCAGCACCGGGGGGACGCTGGGGAATGAGCAGTTCTTC. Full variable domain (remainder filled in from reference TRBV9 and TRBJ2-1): DSGVTQTPKHLITATGQRVTLRCSPRSGDLSVYWYQQSLDQGLQFLIQYYNGEERAKGNILERFSAQQFPDLHSELNLSSLELGDSALYFCASSTGGTLGNEQFFGPGTRLTVL.

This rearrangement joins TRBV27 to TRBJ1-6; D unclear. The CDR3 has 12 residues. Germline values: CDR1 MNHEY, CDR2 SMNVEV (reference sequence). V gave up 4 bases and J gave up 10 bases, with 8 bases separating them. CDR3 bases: TGTGCCAGCAGTTACGGGAACTCACCCCTCCACTTT. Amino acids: CASSYGNSPLHF.

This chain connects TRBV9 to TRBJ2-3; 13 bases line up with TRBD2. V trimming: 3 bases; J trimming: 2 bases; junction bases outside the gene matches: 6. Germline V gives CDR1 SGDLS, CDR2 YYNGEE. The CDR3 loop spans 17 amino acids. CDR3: CASSGGLAGRYTDTQYF. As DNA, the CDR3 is TGTGCCAGCAGCGGGGGACTAGCGGGGAGATACACAGATACGCAGTATTTT.

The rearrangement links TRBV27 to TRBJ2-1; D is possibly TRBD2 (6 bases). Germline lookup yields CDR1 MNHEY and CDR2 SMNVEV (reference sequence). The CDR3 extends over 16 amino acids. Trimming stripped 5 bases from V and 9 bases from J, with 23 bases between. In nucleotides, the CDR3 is TGTGCCAGCAGTACCGCGGGGTGGAGTGCCGAAGGTGAGCAGTTCTTC. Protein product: CASSTAGWSAEGEQFF.

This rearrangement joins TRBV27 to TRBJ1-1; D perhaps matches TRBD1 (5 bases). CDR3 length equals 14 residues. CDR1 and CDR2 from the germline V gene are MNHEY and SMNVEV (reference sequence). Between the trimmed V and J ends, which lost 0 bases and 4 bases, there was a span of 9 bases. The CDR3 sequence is CASSLSGAGTEAFF. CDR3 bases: TGTGCCAGCAGTTTATCAGGGGCCGGCACTGAAGCTTTCTTT.

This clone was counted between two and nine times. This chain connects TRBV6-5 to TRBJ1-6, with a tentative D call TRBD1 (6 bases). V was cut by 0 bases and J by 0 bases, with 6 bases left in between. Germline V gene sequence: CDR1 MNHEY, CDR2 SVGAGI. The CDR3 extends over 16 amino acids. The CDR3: CASSYSQGSYNSPLHF. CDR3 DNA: TGTGCCAGCAGTTACTCACAGGGCTCCTATAATTCACCCCTCCACTTT.

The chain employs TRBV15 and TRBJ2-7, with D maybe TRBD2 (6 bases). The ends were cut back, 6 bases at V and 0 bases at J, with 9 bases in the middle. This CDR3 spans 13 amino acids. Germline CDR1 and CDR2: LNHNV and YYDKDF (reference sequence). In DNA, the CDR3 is TGTGCCACCAGGGACGGGAGCTCCTACGAGCAGTACTTC. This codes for CATRDGSSYEQYF.

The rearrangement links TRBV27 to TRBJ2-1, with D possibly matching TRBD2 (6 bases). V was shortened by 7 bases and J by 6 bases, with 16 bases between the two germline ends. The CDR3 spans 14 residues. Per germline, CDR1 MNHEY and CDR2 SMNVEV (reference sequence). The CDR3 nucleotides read TGTGCCAGCACCCACCGGAGGGGTGGCAATGAGCAGTTCTTC. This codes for CASTHRRGGNEQFF.

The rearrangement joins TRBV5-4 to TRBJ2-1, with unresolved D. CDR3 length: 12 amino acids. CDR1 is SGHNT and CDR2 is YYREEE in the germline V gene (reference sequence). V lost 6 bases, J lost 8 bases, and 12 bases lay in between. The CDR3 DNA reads TGTGCCAGCAATGGTTTAGGAGATGAGCAGTTCTTC. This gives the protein CASNGLGDEQFF.

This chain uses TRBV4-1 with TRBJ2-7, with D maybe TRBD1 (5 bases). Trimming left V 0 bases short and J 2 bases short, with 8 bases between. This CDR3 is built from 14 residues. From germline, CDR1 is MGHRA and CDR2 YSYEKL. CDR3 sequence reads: CASSQDETAYEQYF. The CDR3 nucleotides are TGCGCCAGCAGCCAAGACGAGACAGCCTACGAGCAGTACTTC.

The CDR3 loop reads CASTEGSGANVLTF. The CDR3 DNA follows: TGTGCCAGCACGGAGGGCTCTGGGGCCAACGTCCTGACTTTC. The V gene is TRBV9, the J gene TRBJ2-6; D might be TRBD2 (6 bases). Trimming shortened V by 6 bases and J by 0 bases, and 7 bases separated the two germline ends. The CDR3 totals 14 residues. Germline V CDR1 and CDR2: SGDLS, YYNGEE.

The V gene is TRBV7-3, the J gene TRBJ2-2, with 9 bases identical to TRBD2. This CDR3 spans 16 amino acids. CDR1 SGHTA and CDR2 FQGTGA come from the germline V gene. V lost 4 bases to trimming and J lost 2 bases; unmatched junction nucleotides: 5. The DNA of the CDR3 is TGTGCCAGCAGCTATATAGCGGGGGCAAACACCGGGGAGCTGTTTTTT. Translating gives CASSYIAGANTGELFF.

CDR3 protein: CASSESRKAGAEGQFF. DNA for the CDR3: TGTGCCAGCAGTGAATCACGGAAGGCAGGGGCAGAGGGGCAGTTCTTC. The chain has TRBV25-1 and TRBJ2-1; D perhaps matches TRBD1 (6 bases). The CDR3 length is 16 residues. Germline assignment: CDR1 MGHDK and CDR2 SYGVNS. The V gene lost 1 base and the J gene lost 12 bases, with 22 bases spanning the gap.

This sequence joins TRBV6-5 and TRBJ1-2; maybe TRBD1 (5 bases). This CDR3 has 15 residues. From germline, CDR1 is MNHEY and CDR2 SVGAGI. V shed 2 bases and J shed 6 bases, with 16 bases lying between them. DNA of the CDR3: TGTGCCAGCAGTTACCTCGTGGGGCAGGTGGATGGCTACACCTTC. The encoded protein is CASSYLVGQVDGYTF.

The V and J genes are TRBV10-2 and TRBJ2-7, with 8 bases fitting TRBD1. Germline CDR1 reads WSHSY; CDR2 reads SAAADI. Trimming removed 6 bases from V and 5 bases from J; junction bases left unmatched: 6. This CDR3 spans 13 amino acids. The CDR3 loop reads CASRGQGLDEQYF. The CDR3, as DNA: TGCGCCAGCAGAGGACAGGGTCTTGACGAGCAGTACTTC.

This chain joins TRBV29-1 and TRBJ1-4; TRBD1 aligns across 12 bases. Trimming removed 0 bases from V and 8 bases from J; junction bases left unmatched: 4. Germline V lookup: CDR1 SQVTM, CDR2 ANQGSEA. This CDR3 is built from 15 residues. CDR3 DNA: TGCAGCGTTGAAGAAGGGACAGGGGGCGCGGAAAAACTGTTTTTT. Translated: CSVEEGTGGAEKLFF.

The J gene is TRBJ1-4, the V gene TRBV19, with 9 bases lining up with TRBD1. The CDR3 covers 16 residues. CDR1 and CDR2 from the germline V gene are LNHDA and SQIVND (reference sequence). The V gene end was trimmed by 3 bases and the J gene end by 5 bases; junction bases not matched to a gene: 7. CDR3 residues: CASSMGTGRFNEKLFF. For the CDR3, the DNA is TGTGCCAGTAGTATGGGGACAGGGCGATTCAATGAAAAACTGTTTTTT.

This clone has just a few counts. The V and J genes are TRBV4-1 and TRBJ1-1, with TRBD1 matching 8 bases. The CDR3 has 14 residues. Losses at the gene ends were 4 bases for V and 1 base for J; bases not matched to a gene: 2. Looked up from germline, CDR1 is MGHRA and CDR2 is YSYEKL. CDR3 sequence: CASSPGTGNTEAFF. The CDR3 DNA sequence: TGCGCCAGCAGCCCCGGGACAGGGAACACTGAAGCTTTCTTT.

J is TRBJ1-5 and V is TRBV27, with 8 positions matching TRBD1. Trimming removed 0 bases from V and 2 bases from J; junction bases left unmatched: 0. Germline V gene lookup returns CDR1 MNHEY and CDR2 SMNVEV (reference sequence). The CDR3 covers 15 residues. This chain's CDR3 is CASSLSGQGNQPQHF. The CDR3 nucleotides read TGTGCCAGCAGTTTATCGGGACAGGGCAATCAGCCCCAGCATTTT.

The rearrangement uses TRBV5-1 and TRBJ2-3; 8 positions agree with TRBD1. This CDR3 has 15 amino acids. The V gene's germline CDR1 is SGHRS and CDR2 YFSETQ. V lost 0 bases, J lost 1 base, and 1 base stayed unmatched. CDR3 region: CASSLEGQGTDTQYF. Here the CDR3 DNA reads TGCGCCAGCAGCTTGGAGGGACAGGGCACAGATACGCAGTATTTT.

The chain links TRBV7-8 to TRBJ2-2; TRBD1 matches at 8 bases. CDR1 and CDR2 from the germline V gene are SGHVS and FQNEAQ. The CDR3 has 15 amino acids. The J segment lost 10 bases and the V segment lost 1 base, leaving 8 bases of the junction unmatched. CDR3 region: CASSLETGVGEELFF. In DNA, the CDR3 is TGTGCCAGCAGCTTAGAGACAGGGGTTGGGGAGGAGCTGTTTTTT.

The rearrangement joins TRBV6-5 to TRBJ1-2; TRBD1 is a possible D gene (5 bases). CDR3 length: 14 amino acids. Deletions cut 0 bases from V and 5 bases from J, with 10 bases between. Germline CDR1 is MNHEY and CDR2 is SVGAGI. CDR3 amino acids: CASSYSPAGYGYTF. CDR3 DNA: TGTGCCAGCAGTTACTCTCCGGCAGGGTATGGCTACACCTTC.